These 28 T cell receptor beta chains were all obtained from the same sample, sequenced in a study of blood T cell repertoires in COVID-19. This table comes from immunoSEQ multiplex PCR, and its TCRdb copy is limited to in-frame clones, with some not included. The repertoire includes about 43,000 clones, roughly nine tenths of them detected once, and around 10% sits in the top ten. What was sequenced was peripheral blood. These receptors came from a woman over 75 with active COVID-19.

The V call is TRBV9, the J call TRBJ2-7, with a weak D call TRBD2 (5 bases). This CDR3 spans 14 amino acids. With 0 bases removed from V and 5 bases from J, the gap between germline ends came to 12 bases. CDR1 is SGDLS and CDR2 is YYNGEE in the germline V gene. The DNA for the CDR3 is TGTGCCAGCAGCGTAGGCGGAGGCACAAACGAGCAGTACTTC. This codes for CASSVGGGTNEQYF.

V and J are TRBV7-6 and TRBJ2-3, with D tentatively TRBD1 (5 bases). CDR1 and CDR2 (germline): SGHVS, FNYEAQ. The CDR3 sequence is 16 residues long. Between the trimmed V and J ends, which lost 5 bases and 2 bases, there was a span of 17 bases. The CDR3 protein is CASSPLGRGSTDTQYF. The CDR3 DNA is TGTGCCAGCAGCCCGCTCGGAAGGGGATCCACAGATACGCAGTATTTT.

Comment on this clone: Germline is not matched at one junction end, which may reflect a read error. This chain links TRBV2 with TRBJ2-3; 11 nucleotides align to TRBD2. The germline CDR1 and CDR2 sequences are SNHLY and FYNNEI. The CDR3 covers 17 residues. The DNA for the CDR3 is TGTACCAGCAGTGACACTAGCGGGGGTACTAGCACAGATACGCAGTATTTT. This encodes CTSSDTSGGTSTDTQYF.

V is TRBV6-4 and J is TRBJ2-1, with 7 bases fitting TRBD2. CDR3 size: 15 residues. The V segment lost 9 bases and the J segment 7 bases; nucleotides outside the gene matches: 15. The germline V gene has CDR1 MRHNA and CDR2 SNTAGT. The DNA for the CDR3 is TGTGCCAGTACCCCCGAGGCGGGGGTTGCGAATGAGCAGTTCTTC. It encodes CASTPEAGVANEQFF.

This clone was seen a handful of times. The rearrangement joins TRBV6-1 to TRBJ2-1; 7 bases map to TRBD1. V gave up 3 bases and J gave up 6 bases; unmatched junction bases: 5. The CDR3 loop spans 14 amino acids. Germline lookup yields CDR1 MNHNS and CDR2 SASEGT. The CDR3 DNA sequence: TGTGCCAGCAGTGATTGGGCAGGGGGCAATGAGCAGTTCTTC. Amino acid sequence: CASSDWAGGNEQFF.

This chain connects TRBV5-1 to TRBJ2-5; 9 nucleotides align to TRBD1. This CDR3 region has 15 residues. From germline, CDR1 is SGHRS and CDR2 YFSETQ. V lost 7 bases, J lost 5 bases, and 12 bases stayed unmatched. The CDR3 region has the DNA TGCGCCAGCGGCGGCGGACAGGGGATTACGGAGACCCAGTACTTC. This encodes CASGGGQGITETQYF.

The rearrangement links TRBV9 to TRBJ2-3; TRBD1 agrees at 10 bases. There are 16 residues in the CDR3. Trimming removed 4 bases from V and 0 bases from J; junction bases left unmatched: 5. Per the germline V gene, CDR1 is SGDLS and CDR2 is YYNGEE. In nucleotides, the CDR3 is TGTGCCAGCAGCCGTCGGACAGGGGGTAGCACAGATACGCAGTATTTT. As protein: CASSRRTGGSTDTQYF.

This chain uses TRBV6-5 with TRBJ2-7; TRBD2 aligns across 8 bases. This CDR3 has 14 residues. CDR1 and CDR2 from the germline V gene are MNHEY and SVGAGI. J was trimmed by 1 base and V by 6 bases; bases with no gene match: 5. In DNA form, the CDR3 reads TGTGCCAGCAGGAAGCGGGGGTGGTCCTACGAGCAGTACTTC. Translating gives CASRKRGWSYEQYF.

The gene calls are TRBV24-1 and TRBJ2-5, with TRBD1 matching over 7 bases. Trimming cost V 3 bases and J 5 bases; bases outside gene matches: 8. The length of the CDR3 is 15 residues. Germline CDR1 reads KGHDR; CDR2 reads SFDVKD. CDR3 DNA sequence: TGTGCCACCAGTGATGAACGACAGGGTGAGGAGACCCAGTACTTC. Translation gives CATSDERQGEETQYF.

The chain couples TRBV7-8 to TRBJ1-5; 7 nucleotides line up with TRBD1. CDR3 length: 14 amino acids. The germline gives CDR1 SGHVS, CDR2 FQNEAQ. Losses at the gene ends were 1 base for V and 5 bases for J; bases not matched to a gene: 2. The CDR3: CASSLDRGDQPQHF. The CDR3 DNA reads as TGTGCCAGCAGCTTAGACAGGGGTGATCAGCCCCAGCATTTT.

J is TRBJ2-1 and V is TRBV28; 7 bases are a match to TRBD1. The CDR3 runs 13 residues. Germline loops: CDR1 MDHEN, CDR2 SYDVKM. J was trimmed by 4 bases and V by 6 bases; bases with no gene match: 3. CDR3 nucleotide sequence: TGTGCCAGCAGGGGGGACAGTTACAATGAGCAGTTCTTC. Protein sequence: CASRGDSYNEQFF.

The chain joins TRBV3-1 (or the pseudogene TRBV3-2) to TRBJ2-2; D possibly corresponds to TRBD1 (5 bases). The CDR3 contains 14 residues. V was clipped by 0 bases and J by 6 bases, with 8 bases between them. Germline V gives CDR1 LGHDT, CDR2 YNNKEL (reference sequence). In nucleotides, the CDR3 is TGTGCCAGCAGCCAAGATTTGGGGCCCGGGGAGCTGTTTTTT. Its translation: CASSQDLGPGELFF.

The CDR3 region is CASSHQQGVTGELFF. CDR3 nucleotides: TGCGCCAGCAGCCACCAACAGGGGGTAACCGGGGAGCTGTTTTTT. The chain carries TRBV5-1 and TRBJ2-2, with TRBD1 matching 8 bases. The ends lost 4 bases at V and 5 bases at J; junction bases unmatched: 7. The germline gives CDR1 SGHRS, CDR2 YFSETQ. The CDR3 runs 15 residues.

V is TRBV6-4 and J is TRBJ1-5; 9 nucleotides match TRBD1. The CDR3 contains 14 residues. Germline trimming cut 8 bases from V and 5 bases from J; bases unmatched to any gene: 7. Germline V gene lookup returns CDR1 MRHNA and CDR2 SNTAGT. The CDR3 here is CASFTGGAYQPQHF. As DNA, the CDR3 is TGTGCCAGCTTTACAGGGGGCGCGTATCAGCCCCAGCATTTT.

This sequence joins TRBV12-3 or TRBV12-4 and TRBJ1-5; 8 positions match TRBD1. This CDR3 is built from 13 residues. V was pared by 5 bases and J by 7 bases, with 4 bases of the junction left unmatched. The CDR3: CASSADRAQPQHF. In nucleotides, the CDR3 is TGTGCCAGCAGTGCGGACAGGGCCCAGCCCCAGCATTTT.

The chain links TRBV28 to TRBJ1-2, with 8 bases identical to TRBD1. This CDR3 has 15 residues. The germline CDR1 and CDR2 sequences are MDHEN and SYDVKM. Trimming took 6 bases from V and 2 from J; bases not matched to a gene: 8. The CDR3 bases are TGTGCCAGCAGAATAGGGCAGGGGGCAAACTATGGCTACACCTTC. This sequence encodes CASRIGQGANYGYTF.

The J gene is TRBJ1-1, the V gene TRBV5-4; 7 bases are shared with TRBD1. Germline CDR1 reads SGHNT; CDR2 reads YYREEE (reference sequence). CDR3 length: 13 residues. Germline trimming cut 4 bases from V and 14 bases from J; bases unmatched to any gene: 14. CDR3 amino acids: CASSLFLDRAGFF. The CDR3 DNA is TGTGCCAGCAGCCTTTTTCTCGACAGGGCGGGCTTCTTT.

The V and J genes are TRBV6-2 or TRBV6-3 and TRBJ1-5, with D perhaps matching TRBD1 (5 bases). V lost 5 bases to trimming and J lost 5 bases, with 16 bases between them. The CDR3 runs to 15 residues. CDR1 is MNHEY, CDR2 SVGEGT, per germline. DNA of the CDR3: TGTGCCAGCAGTCGGGCGGGGGGATGGTATCAGCCCCAGCATTTT. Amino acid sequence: CASSRAGGWYQPQHF.

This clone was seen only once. The CDR3: CASSPPHRGASYNEQFF. Here the CDR3 DNA reads TGTGCCAGCAGCCCACCTCACAGGGGTGCGTCCTACAATGAGCAGTTCTTC. The chain couples TRBV11-2 to TRBJ2-1; 7 positions match TRBD1. The J segment lost 1 base and the V segment lost 5 bases, leaving 11 bases of the junction unmatched. Germline CDR1 is SGHAT and CDR2 is FQNNGV. There are 17 residues in the CDR3. Based on the CDR3 plus reference TRBV11-2 and TRBJ2-1, the full variable domain is EAGVAQSPRYKIIEKRQSVAFWCNPISGHATLYWYQQILGQGPKLLIQFQNNGVVDDSQLPKDRFSAERLKGVDSTLKIQPAKLEDSAVYLCASSPPHRGASYNEQFFGPGTRLTVL.

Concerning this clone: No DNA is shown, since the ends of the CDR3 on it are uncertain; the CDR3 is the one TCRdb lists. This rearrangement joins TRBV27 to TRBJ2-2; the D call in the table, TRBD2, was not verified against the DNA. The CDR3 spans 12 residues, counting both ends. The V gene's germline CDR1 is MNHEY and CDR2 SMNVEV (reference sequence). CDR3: CASSLRAGELFF.

The CDR3 here is CASSGDSFTEAFF. CDR3 coding DNA: TGTGCCAGCAGTGGGGACAGCTTCACTGAAGCTTTCTTT. The V gene is TRBV28, the J gene TRBJ1-1; TRBD1 agrees at 7 bases. This CDR3 is 13 amino acids long. Germline V gene data show CDR1 as MDHEN and CDR2 as SYDVKM. V lost 5 bases, J lost 4 bases, and 4 bases stayed unmatched.

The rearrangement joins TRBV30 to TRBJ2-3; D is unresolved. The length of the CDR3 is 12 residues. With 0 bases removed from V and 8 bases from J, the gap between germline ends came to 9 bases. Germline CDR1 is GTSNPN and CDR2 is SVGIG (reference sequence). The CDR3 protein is CAWSVLFGTQYF. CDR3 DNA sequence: TGTGCCTGGAGTGTACTATTTGGTACGCAGTATTTT.

The CDR3 nucleotides read TGTGCCAGCAGGAGGGACTCCCTAGCGTTTTTT. Its protein is CASRRDSLAFF. The chain has TRBV28 and TRBJ1-4; D might be TRBD1 (5 bases). The V gene's germline CDR1 is MDHEN and CDR2 SYDVKM. The CDR3 spans 11 residues. V was trimmed by 6 bases and J by 16 bases, leaving 15 bases between them.

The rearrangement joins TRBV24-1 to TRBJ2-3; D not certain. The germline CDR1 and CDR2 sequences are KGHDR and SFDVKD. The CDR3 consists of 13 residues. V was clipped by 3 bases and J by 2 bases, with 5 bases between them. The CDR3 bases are TGTGCCACCAGTGATACGGTCACAGATACGCAGTATTTT. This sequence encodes CATSDTVTDTQYF.

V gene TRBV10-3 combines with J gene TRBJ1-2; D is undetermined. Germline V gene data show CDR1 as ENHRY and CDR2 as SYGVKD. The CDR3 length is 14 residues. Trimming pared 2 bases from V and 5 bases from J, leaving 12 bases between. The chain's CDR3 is CAISEKIGGYGYTF. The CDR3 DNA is TGTGCCATCAGTGAGAAGATTGGAGGGTATGGCTACACCTTC.

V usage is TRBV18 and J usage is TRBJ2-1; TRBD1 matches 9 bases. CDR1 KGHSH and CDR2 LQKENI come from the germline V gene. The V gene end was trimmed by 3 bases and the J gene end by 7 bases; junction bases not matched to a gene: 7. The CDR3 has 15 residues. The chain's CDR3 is CASSPTGGLVNEQFF. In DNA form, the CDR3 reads TGTGCCAGCTCACCGACAGGGGGACTTGTTAATGAGCAGTTCTTC.

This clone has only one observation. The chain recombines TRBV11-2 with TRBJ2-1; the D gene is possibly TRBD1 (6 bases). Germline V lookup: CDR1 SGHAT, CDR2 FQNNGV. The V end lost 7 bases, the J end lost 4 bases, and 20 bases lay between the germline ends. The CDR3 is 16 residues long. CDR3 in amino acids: CASTLGAGAEYNEQFF. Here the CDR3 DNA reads TGTGCCAGCACCCTGGGGGCAGGGGCGGAGTACAATGAGCAGTTCTTC.

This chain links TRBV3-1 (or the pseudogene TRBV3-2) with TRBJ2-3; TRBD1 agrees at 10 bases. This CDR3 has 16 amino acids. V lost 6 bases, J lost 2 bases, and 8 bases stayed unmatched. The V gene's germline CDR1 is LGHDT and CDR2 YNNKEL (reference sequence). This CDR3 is CASSQTGGEPTDTQYF. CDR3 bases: TGTGCCAGCAGTCAGACAGGGGGCGAACCCACAGATACGCAGTATTTT.